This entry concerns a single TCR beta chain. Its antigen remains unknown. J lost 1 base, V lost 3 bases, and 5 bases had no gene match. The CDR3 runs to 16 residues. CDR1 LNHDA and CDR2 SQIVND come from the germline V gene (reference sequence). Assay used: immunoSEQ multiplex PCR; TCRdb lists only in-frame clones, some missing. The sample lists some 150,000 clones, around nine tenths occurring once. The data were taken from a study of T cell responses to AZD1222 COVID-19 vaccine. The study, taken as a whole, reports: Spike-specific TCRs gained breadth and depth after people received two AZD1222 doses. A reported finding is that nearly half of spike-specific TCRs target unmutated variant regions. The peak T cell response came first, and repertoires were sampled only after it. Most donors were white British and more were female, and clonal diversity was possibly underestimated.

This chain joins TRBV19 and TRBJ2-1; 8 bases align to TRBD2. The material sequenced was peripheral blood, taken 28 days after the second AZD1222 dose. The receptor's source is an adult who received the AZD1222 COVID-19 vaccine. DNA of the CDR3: TGTGCCAGTAGTATTACTCTAGCGGGTTCCTACAATGAGCAGTTCTTC. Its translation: CASSITLAGSYNEQFF.